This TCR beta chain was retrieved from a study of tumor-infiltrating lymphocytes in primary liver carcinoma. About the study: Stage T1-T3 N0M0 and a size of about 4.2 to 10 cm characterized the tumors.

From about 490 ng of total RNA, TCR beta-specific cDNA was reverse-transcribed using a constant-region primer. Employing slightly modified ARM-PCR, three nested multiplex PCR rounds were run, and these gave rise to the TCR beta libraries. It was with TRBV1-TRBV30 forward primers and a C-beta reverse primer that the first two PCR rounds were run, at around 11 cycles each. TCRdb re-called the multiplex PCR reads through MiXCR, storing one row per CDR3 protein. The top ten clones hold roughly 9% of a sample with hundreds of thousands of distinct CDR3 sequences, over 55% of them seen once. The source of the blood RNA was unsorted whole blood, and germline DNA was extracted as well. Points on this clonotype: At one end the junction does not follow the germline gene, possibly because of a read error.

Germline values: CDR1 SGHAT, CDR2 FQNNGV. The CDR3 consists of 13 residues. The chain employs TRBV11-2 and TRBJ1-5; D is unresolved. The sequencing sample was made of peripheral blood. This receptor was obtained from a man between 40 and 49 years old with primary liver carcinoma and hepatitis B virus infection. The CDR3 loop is CVSSGDPKQPQHF. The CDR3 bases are TGTGTCAGCAGCGGGGATCCCAAACAGCCCCAGCATTTT.